One sample yielded the 24 T cell receptor beta chains listed below, sequenced in a study of T cell responses to AZD1222 COVID-19 vaccine. Repertoires were generated with immunoSEQ multiplex PCR, while TCRdb's copy carries only in-frame clones and drops some. The sample holds roughly 110,000 clones, around 90% seen once. Sequences were derived from peripheral blood, sampled on day 0 of AZD1222 vaccination. Every receptor here comes from an adult in good health.

The chain joins TRBV28 to TRBJ1-2; no definite D call. The CDR3 length is 11 residues. With 7 bases removed from V and 0 bases from J, the gap between germline ends came to 3 bases. From germline, CDR1 is MDHEN and CDR2 SYDVKM. The CDR3 sequence: CASKSNYGYTF. CDR3 in DNA: TGTGCCAGCAAGTCTAACTATGGCTACACCTTC.

V and J are TRBV6-5 and TRBJ1-6; 8 bases agree with TRBD1. CDR1 and CDR2 from the germline V gene are MNHEY and SVGAGI. Trimming cost V 0 bases and J 9 bases; bases outside gene matches: 7. The CDR3 loop spans 16 amino acids. CDR3 nucleotides: TGTGCCAGCAGTTACTCCCCTGGACAGGGTGGTTCACCCCTCCACTTT. Translated: CASSYSPGQGGSPLHF.

The J gene is TRBJ2-7, the V gene TRBV28, with 9 nucleotides matching TRBD2. V was pared by 2 bases and J by 3 bases, with 5 bases of the junction left unmatched. This CDR3 has 15 residues. CDR1 MDHEN and CDR2 SYDVKM come from the germline V gene. Here the CDR3 DNA reads TGTGCCAGCAGTTTAGCGGGAGGGCCCCACTACGAGCAGTACTTC. This sequence encodes CASSLAGGPHYEQYF.

In the case of this clone: Other DNA sequences within the sample encode an identical CDR3. This sequence joins TRBV28 and TRBJ1-1; the D is unclear. The CDR3 runs to 12 residues. In germline, CDR1 is MDHEN, CDR2 SYDVKM. V dropped 1 base and J dropped 0 bases, with 0 bases sitting between them. The CDR3 protein is CASSLLNTEAFF. CDR3 sequence (DNA): TGTGCCAGCAGTTTATTGAACACTGAAGCTTTCTTT. Full variable domain (outside the CDR3, taken from reference TRBV28 and TRBJ1-1): DVKVTQSSRYLVKRTGEKVFLECVQDMDHENMFWYRQDPGLGLRLIYFSYDVKMKEKGDIPEGYSVSREKKERFSLILESASTNQTSMYLCASSLLNTEAFFGQGTRLTVV.

This clone was observed many times. The chain combines TRBV30 with TRBJ1-3; D is perhaps TRBD1 (5 bases). The V end lost 0 bases, the J end lost 1 base, and 13 bases lay between the germline ends. CDR3 size: 16 residues. The germline V gene encodes CDR1 GTSNPN and CDR2 SVGIG (reference sequence). The chain's CDR3 is CAWSVGIGGSGNTIYF. In DNA, the CDR3 is TGTGCCTGGAGTGTGGGAATCGGGGGTTCTGGAAACACCATATATTTT.

The gene calls are TRBV13 and TRBJ1-5; possibly TRBD1 for D (6 bases). V was clipped by 2 bases and J by 4 bases, with 12 bases between them. There are 15 residues in the CDR3. Germline CDR1 is PRHDT and CDR2 is FYEKMQ (reference sequence). The CDR3 bases are TGTGCCAGCAGCTTAAAGGGGCAGGGGAATCAGCCCCAGCATTTT. Translation gives CASSLKGQGNQPQHF.

V gene TRBV5-1 combines with J gene TRBJ2-7, with 11 bases fitting TRBD1. Unmatched junction bases numbered 6, after V lost 0 bases and J lost 4 bases. Germline-derived CDR1 and CDR2 are SGHRS and YFSETQ. The CDR3 spans 16 residues. CDR3 in amino acids: CASSLGAGTGGYEQYF. CDR3 DNA sequence: TGCGCCAGCAGCTTGGGTGCCGGGACAGGGGGATACGAGCAGTACTTC.

The chain couples TRBV3-1 (or the pseudogene TRBV3-2) to TRBJ1-1; 8 nucleotides line up with TRBD1. Looked up from germline, CDR1 is LGHDT and CDR2 is YNNKEL (reference sequence). The CDR3 has 15 amino acids. V shed 4 bases, J shed 1 base, and the junction held 5 bases outside the gene matches. In nucleotides, the CDR3 is TGTGCCAGCAGCCCTTTCCAGGGGGCGAACACTGAAGCTTTCTTT. It is translated as CASSPFQGANTEAFF.

The chain recombines TRBV7-3 with TRBJ1-6; 10 bases fit TRBD1. The J segment lost 9 bases and the V segment lost 4 bases, leaving 3 bases of the junction unmatched. Germline CDR1 reads SGHTA; CDR2 reads FQGTGA. CDR3 size: 14 residues. The CDR3 DNA reads as TGTGCCAGCAGCTCGGGACAGGGGAGTTCACCCCTCCACTTT. Its translation is CASSSGQGSSPLHF.

This chain uses TRBV7-2 with TRBJ1-1; 7 nucleotides line up with TRBD1. Germline CDR1 is SGHTA and CDR2 is FQGNSA. Trimming removed 5 bases from V and 1 base from J; junction bases left unmatched: 16. This CDR3 has 18 residues. The CDR3 DNA reads as TGTGCCAGCAGCCAAATGATTAGGGGGCAATGGGGGAACACTGAAGCTTTCTTT. Translated: CASSQMIRGQWGNTEAFF.

The chain combines TRBV7-2 with TRBJ2-7; tentative D call: TRBD2 (5 bases). The CDR3 contains 15 residues. Germline V gene lookup returns CDR1 SGHTA and CDR2 FQGNSA. The V end was cut by 2 bases, the J end by 4 bases, with 15 bases between. This chain's CDR3 is CASSLTGQRRYEQYF. The CDR3, as DNA: TGTGCCAGCAGCTTAACTGGCCAAAGGAGGTACGAGCAGTACTTC.

This chain connects TRBV7-2 to TRBJ2-7; a weak D match, TRBD2 (5 bases). The germline V gene encodes CDR1 SGHTA and CDR2 FQGNSA. This CDR3 comprises 14 residues. V shed 5 bases and J shed 0 bases, with 11 bases lying between them. The CDR3 loop is CASSVDLFSYEQYF. CDR3 sequence (DNA): TGTGCCAGCAGCGTGGACTTGTTCTCCTACGAGCAGTACTTC.

This clone was seen a few times. The chain carries TRBV20-1 and TRBJ1-4, with D hard to call. This CDR3 is built from 11 residues. CDR1 is DFQATT and CDR2 is SNEGSKA in the germline V gene (reference sequence). Deletions cut 6 bases from V and 7 bases from J, with 9 bases between. The DNA of the CDR3 is TGCAGTGCCCTCTCCATTGAAAAACTGTTTTTT. Translating it yields CSALSIEKLFF.

Written as DNA, the CDR3 is TGTGCCAGCAGCCCTTTGGCAGCTGACGGGGAGCTGTTTTTT. This gives the protein CASSPLAADGELFF. This chain connects TRBV9 to TRBJ2-2; D is unclear. The ends were cut back, 4 bases at V and 7 bases at J, with 14 bases in the middle. Germline values: CDR1 SGDLS, CDR2 YYNGEE. The CDR3 length is 14 residues.

The chain couples TRBV24-1 to TRBJ2-5; D is possibly TRBD2 (6 bases). V was shortened by 5 bases and J by 4 bases, with 16 bases between the two germline ends. Germline CDR1 reads KGHDR; CDR2 reads SFDVKD. The CDR3 has 15 amino acids. CDR3 in amino acids: CATSGRGEGVETQYF. Written as DNA, the CDR3 is TGTGCCACCAGTGGCCGCGGGGAAGGGGTAGAGACCCAGTACTTC.

V gene TRBV9 combines with J gene TRBJ1-3, with D tentatively TRBD1 (6 bases). Germline V gene data show CDR1 as SGDLS and CDR2 as YYNGEE. The CDR3 loop spans 15 amino acids. V was trimmed by 3 bases and J by 0 bases, leaving 10 bases between them. The CDR3 DNA is TGTGCCAGCAGCGAAGGGGGACCCTCTGGAAACACCATATATTTT. Translation gives CASSEGGPSGNTIYF. The full variable domain, completed using reference TRBV9 and TRBJ1-3, is DSGVTQTPKHLITATGQRVTLRCSPRSGDLSVYWYQQSLDQGLQFLIQYYNGEERAKGNILERFSAQQFPDLHSELNLSSLELGDSALYFCASSEGGPSGNTIYFGEGSWLTVV.

Only a few counts were recorded for this clone. The rearrangement joins TRBV11-3 to TRBJ2-2; the D gene is possibly TRBD2 (6 bases). The CDR3 contains 15 residues. Germline loops: CDR1 SGHNT, CDR2 YENEEA. Trimming took off 0 bases at V and 7 bases at J, with 12 bases between the two ends. CDR3 protein: CASSLDPLAGGELFF. The CDR3 nucleotides are TGTGCCAGCAGCTTAGATCCACTAGCTGGCGGGGAGCTGTTTTTT.

The chain is built from TRBV12-3 or TRBV12-4 and TRBJ1-2, with D unclear. V shed 6 bases and J shed 6 bases, with 14 bases lying between them. CDR3 size: 13 residues. The CDR3 coding sequence is TGTGCCAGCAGCCGGACCCAACTCGATGGCTACACCTTC. It specifies CASSRTQLDGYTF.

This chain connects TRBV5-3 to TRBJ1-5; TRBD1 is a possible D gene (5 bases). TRBV5-3 qualifies as an ORF whose function is uncertain. The CDR3 covers 17 residues. With 4 bases removed from V and 0 bases from J, the gap between germline ends came to 17 bases. This CDR3 is CARSAGHGGYSNQPQHF. In DNA, the CDR3 is TGTGCCAGAAGCGCCGGACATGGGGGATATAGCAATCAGCCCCAGCATTTT.

The V call is TRBV4-3, the J call TRBJ1-4; 8 bases fit TRBD1. The V and J ends lost 0 bases and 5 bases, in that order; junction bases with no gene match: 8. The CDR3 is 17 residues long. Germline V gene data show CDR1 as LGHNA and CDR2 as YSLEER. The CDR3 loop is CASSQDLPRTGNEKLFF. The CDR3 DNA is TGCGCCAGCAGCCAAGATCTTCCCCGGACAGGGAATGAAAAACTGTTTTTT.

The rearrangement joins TRBV9 to TRBJ2-1; 7 bases agree with TRBD2. Germline CDR1 is SGDLS and CDR2 is YYNGEE. J lost 3 bases, V lost 4 bases, and 10 bases had no gene match. The CDR3 extends over 16 amino acids. CDR3 sequence: CASSSRGGGYYNEQFF. The CDR3 region has the DNA TGTGCCAGCAGCTCCCGGGGCGGGGGATACTACAATGAGCAGTTCTTC.

The chain joins TRBV4-1 to TRBJ2-7, with TRBD2 identical over 13 bases. The CDR3 extends over 16 amino acids. V trimming: 0 bases; J trimming: 6 bases; junction bases outside the gene matches: 5. The germline V gene encodes CDR1 MGHRA and CDR2 YSYEKL. The CDR3 DNA reads as TGCGCCAGCAGCCAAGACCGGACTAGCGGGAGTCTCGAGCAGTACTTC. Translation: CASSQDRTSGSLEQYF.

V gene TRBV5-8 combines with J gene TRBJ1-2; D is ambiguous. The CDR3 runs 15 residues. V was pared by 1 base and J by 4 bases, with 14 bases between. Germline loops: CDR1 SGHTS, CDR2 YDEGEE. The CDR3 protein is CASSLRYRFGYGYTF. The CDR3 DNA reads TGTGCCAGCAGCTTGAGATACAGATTTGGCTATGGCTACACCTTC.

The rearrangement joins TRBV7-2 to TRBJ2-7; 8 nucleotides align to TRBD2. The CDR3 is made up of 13 amino acids. With V trimmed by 4 bases and J by 6 bases, 5 bases remained unmatched. CDR1 is SGHTA and CDR2 is FQGNSA in the germline V gene. The CDR3 region has the DNA TGTGCCAGCAGCTCTGGACTAGCCCGCGAGCAGTACTTC. Protein product: CASSSGLAREQYF.